This TCR beta chain was sequenced during a study of technical replicates of blood from several donors. The repertoire was sequenced with immunoSEQ multiplex PCR; TCRdb's copy has only in-frame clones and lacks some. Of tens of thousands of clones in the sample, roughly nine tenths were seen once. V was pared by 1 base and J by 8 bases, with 12 bases of the junction left unmatched. This CDR3 comprises 19 residues. Germline V lookup: CDR1 SGHRS, CDR2 YFSETQ. This clone came up once. Material for sequencing was T cells isolated from PBMCs. The chain joins TRBV5-1 to TRBJ2-1; TRBD2 matches 16 bases. The sequence came from a human donor in good health. CDR3 region: CASSLWGTSGRAGGDEQFF. DNA for the CDR3: TGCGCCAGCAGCTTGTGGGGGACTAGCGGGAGGGCCGGTGGGGATGAGCAGTTCTTC.